A selection of T cell receptor beta chains follows, all from one sample in a study of graft-versus-host responses after intestinal transplantation. Some clones are missing from TCRdb's copy, which holds only in-frame ones; the method was immunoSEQ multiplex PCR. Of roughly 6,400 clones listed, around 25% are singletons. Sample: alloreactive CD4+ T cells from a mixed lymphocyte reaction culture, taken before transplantation. The receptors stem from a human patient who was an organ donor for intestinal transplantation. The conserved cysteine and the conserved F or W are not part of the CDR3 here.

J gene | V gene | CDR3 protein
TRBJ2-5 | TRBV18 | ASSPRLAEGATQY
TRBJ1-2 | TRBV27 | ATSTGGPNYGYT
TRBJ1-2 | TRBV6-1 | ASSPPLYYGYT
TRBJ1-1 | TRBV7-4 | ASSFATGSTEAF
TRBJ2-7 | TRBV4-2 | ASSPVGRSSYEQY
TRBJ2-1 | TRBV11-2 | ASSLRSGSNLFYNEQF
TRBJ1-2 | TRBV5-6 | ASSRKTYGYT
TRBJ1-5 | TRBV6-5 | ASSYRGNQPQH
TRBJ2-2 | TRBV6-9 | ASRLTLANTGELF
TRBJ2-1 | TRBV5-4 | ASSQLLAETSYNEQF
TRBJ2-5 | TRBV2 | ASTGLGRETQY
TRBJ1-5 | TRBV4-3 | ASSLGREGSNQPQH
TRBJ1-5 | TRBV28 | ASSLTGQPQH
TRBJ2-2 | TRBV11-2 | ASSQEAVRDTGELF
TRBJ2-4 | TRBV6-5 | ASKSGNGGIQY
TRBJ2-7 | TRBV4-2 | ASTRDRGLYEQY
TRBJ2-1 | TRBV11-2 | ASSFWTSRDYNEQF
TRBJ1-5 | TRBV28 | ASSFPRQVRGQPQH
TRBJ2-1 | TRBV11-3 | ASSFWTSRDYNEQF
TRBJ2-6 | TRBV6-6 | ASSYEGSGANVLT
TRBJ1-3 | TRBV7-3 | ASSFRGLIGNTIY
TRBJ2-7 | TRBV6-5 | ASRTGGWYEQY
TRBJ1-5 | TRBV30 | AWSVLNQPQH
TRBJ2-7 | TRBV15 | ATSRDNYEQY
TRBJ2-7 | TRBV7-3 | ASSLLAGGYEQY
TRBJ1-1 | TRBV10-2 | ASSDPGQNTEAF
TRBJ1-1 | TRBV6-6 | ASRAWARVTEAF
TRBJ1-2 | TRBV5-1 | ASSGQWAGFYGYT
. | TRBV10-3 | AISGGLVYEQY
TRBJ2-5 | TRBV5-4 | ASSFRSSGGSETQY
TRBJ2-1 | TRBV5-1 | ASSPGQGGEQF
TRBJ2-1 | TRBV7-9 | ASSRLAGVEDEQF
TRBJ2-1 | TRBV2 | ASSFAGEQF
TRBJ1-2 | TRBV7-3 | ASSFGGAGGYT